This T cell receptor (beta chain) was observed in a study of blood T cell repertoires in COVID-19. Profiling relied on immunoSEQ multiplex PCR, and the TCRdb table lists in-frame clones only, not all of them. This table holds about 200,000 clones, 70% to 90% found once. Study members were between about 18 and 100 years old and lived in some 26 US regions. The CDR3 loop spans 11 amino acids. Germline V gene data show CDR1 as LNHDA and CDR2 as SQIVND (reference sequence). V was pared by 6 bases and J by 12 bases, with 3 bases of the junction left unmatched. Sample: PBMCs or T cells enriched from blood (not recorded which). The TCR comes from a woman in her thirties or forties with acute COVID-19. The rearrangement joins TRBV19 to TRBJ1-4; TRBD1 agrees at 8 bases. This chain's CDR3 is CASRSTGELFF. The CDR3 coding sequence is TGTGCCAGTAGATCGACAGGGGAACTGTTTTTT.